These 5 T cell receptor beta chains were all obtained from the same sample, sequenced in a study of breast tumors, draining lymph nodes, adjacent tissues. TCRdb passed the multiplex PCR reads through MiXCR, listing each CDR3 protein once. The repertoire holds roughly 260,000 distinct CDR3 sequences, with over 30% as singletons. Samples came from axillary lymph nodes draining the breast cancer. Sequences were obtained from axillary lymph node tissue. These receptors originate from a female donor with breast cancer. Some clones in this sample may be carry-over from other donors' samples.

This clonotype was picked up many times. The V gene is TRBV9, the J gene TRBJ2-3, with TRBD2 as a possible D gene (5 bases). CDR1 is SGDLS, CDR2 YYNGEE, per germline. V lost 0 bases, J lost 4 bases, and 9 bases lay in between. The CDR3 spans 14 residues. CDR3 sequence reads: CASSVGGGADTQYF. The CDR3 nucleotides read TGTGCCAGCAGCGTAGGAGGAGGTGCAGATACGCAGTATTTT. Variable domain in full (rest from reference TRBV9 and TRBJ2-3): DSGVTQTPKHLITATGQRVTLRCSPRSGDLSVYWYQQSLDQGLQFLIQYYNGEERAKGNILERFSAQQFPDLHSELNLSSLELGDSALYFCASSVGGGADTQYFGPGTRLTVL.

This clonotype appeared once. Relative to the germline gene, one junction end is altered; a read error may explain this. The genes are TRBV28 and TRBJ1-2; D is perhaps TRBD1 (6 bases). Germline loops: CDR1 MDHEN, CDR2 SYDVKM. The CDR3 loop spans 12 amino acids. CDR3 in amino acids: CATVQGPGGCTF. CDR3 nucleotide sequence: TGCGCCACCGTTCAGGGGCCTGGGGGCTGCACCTTC.

This clonotype came up many times. The chain employs TRBV12-3 or TRBV12-4 and TRBJ2-7; no clear D. The length of the CDR3 is 13 residues. V was clipped by 7 bases and J by 0 bases, with 10 bases between them. The CDR3 bases are TGTGCCAGCACGCATGGGTACTCCTACGAGCAGTACTTC. Protein sequence: CASTHGYSYEQYF.

At least ten counts were recorded for this clonotype. This chain links TRBV24-1 with TRBJ2-2; D is ambiguous. Trimming shortened V by 5 bases and J by 1 base, and 7 bases separated the two germline ends. This CDR3 contains 14 residues. CDR1 and CDR2 from the germline V gene are KGHDR and SFDVKD. The CDR3 sequence: CATSGPGNTGELFF. Here the CDR3 DNA reads TGTGCCACCAGTGGGCCGGGGAACACCGGGGAGCTGTTTTTT.

This clonotype was seen repeatedly, ten times or more. The CDR3 region is CSAREDRGAFDQPQHF. DNA of the CDR3: TGCAGTGCTAGAGAAGACAGGGGGGCCTTCGATCAGCCCCAGCATTTT. The chain uses TRBV20-1 and TRBJ1-5; TRBD1 aligns across 9 bases. This CDR3 has 16 amino acids. CDR1 DFQATT and CDR2 SNEGSKA come from the germline V gene (reference sequence). Germline trimming cut 0 bases from V and 5 bases from J; bases unmatched to any gene: 8.